This T cell receptor beta chain was profiled in a study of Ad26.COV2.S vaccination and SARS-CoV-2 variants. Findings and limits, study-wide: There was a possibility that the TCR breadth and depth analyses underestimated total T cell responses. Relative to placebo recipients, vaccine recipients exhibited elevated spike-specific TCR breadth.

V was cut by 2 bases and J by 9 bases, with 11 bases left in between. The CDR3 loop spans 14 amino acids. Germline-derived CDR1 and CDR2 are MNHEY and SVGEGT. Some clones are missing from TCRdb's copy, which holds only in-frame ones; the method was immunoSEQ multiplex PCR. The sample holds hundreds of thousands of clones, approximately 86% seen once. With respect to this clone: The antigen remains unidentified.

The treatment denotes: around 19 received Ad26.COV2.S at low or high dose, single or two shots; roughly five received placebo; per-sample allocation not given. It was on day 63 after the first vaccine or placebo injection that samples were taken. Vaccine was an Ad26 vector expressing Wuhan-strain SARS-CoV-2 spike. This receptor was taken from a person between 18 and 59 years old who received the Ad26.COV2.S COVID-19 vaccine or a placebo. V gene TRBV6-2 or TRBV6-3 combines with J gene TRBJ1-6, with unresolved D. Sequencing used peripheral blood, obtained in a trial of Ad26.COV2.S vaccine versus placebo. CDR3 in DNA: TGTGCCAGCAGTTACGTTTTCAAGTCTTCACCCCTCCACTTT. Its protein product is CASSYVFKSSPLHF.